This T cell receptor (beta chain) comes out of a study of blood T cells in healthy people across ages. Study-level background: Per two T cells, about one barcoded beta molecule was captured through template switching.

The CDR3 is 16 amino acids. V dropped 1 base and J dropped 4 bases, with 15 bases sitting between them. CDR1 is LGHNA, CDR2 YNFKEQ, per germline. Primers used in a second PCR of about 6 to 11 cycles were a sample-barcoded 5' primer and a J-beta primer mix. TCRdb re-derived calls from the 5' RACE reads in MiXCR, one entry per CDR3 protein. The table has over 600,000 distinct CDR3 sequences, around 50% seen once. The sequence was obtained from a man aged 35 to 55 in good health. The chain has TRBV4-2 and TRBJ2-3; possibly TRBD1 for D (6 bases). Sample: blood. CDR3 bases: TGTGCCAGCAGCCAAGGGGTCAGGGGCGATCCAGATACGCAGTATTTT. Amino acids: CASSQGVRGDPDTQYF.